These T cell receptor beta chains were read from a single sample in a study of OX40 agonist ivuxolimab in advanced cancers. Method: immunoSEQ multiplex PCR; TCRdb's copy keeps in-frame clones and lacks some. The table shows about 42,000 clones, with around 91% occurring only once. This sample comprised CD4+ or CD8+ T cells sorted from blood, obtained in a trial of the OX40 agonist ivuxolimab. The receptors derive from an adult with an advanced solid tumor such as melanoma, head and neck, liver or kidney cancer. CDR3s include the opening cysteine and the closing phenylalanine or tryptophan. The D gene is left open where the match is weak. Rows give clone size only sometimes, using once, few, many, or a class for an expanded clone.

V gene: TRBV10-3
J gene: TRBJ1-1
clone size: NA
D gene: NA
CDR3 DNA: TGTGCCATCAGTGAGGGAATTGGCGCTTTCTTT
CDR3 protein: CAISEGIGAFF

V gene: TRBV6-1
J gene: TRBJ2-3
clone size: NA
D gene: NA
CDR3 DNA: TGTGCCAGCAGTGGCCAGCCAAGCACAGATACGCAGTATTTT
CDR3 protein: CASSGQPSTDTQYF

V gene: TRBV6-1
J gene: TRBJ1-2
clone size: NA
D gene: NA
CDR3 DNA: TGTGCCAGCAGTGAAATTGGAAGGGACAAGGGCTACACCTTC
CDR3 protein: CASSEIGRDKGYTF

V gene: TRBV10-1
J gene: TRBJ1-1
clone size: NA
D gene: NA
CDR3 DNA: TGCGCCAGCAGTCCTACCCTCTCGCCGAACACTGAAGCTTTCTTT
CDR3 protein: CASSPTLSPNTEAFF

V gene: TRBV18
J gene: TRBJ2-1
clone size: NA
D gene: NA
CDR3 DNA: TGTGCCAGCTCACCACCGGCGTCACAATCCTACAATGAGCAGTTCTTC
CDR3 protein: CASSPPASQSYNEQFF

V gene: TRBV9
J gene: TRBJ2-1
clone size: NA
D gene: TRBD2
CDR3 DNA: TGTGCCAGCAGCGTAGACGGGGGGTCCTACAATGAGCAGTTCTTC
CDR3 protein: CASSVDGGSYNEQFF

V gene: TRBV30
J gene: TRBJ2-1
clone size: NA
D gene: NA
CDR3 DNA: TGTGCCTGGACCGAGAGGGGGTACAATGAGCAGTTCTTC
CDR3 protein: CAWTERGYNEQFF

V gene: TRBV2
J gene: TRBJ1-1
clone size: NA
D gene: NA
CDR3 DNA: TGTGCCAGCAGTTTTCGACAAGGCGTACGAGCTTTCTTT
CDR3 protein: CASSFRQGVRAFF

V gene: TRBV7-2
J gene: TRBJ2-2
clone size: NA
D gene: NA
CDR3 DNA: TGTGCCAGCAGCTTAGCACGGTTTGCAGCCGGGGAGCTGTTTTTT
CDR3 protein: CASSLARFAAGELFF

V gene: TRBV19
J gene: TRBJ1-2
clone size: NA
D gene: NA
CDR3 DNA: TGTGCCAGTAGTACCCGACAGCCGGAGAACTATGGCTACACCTTC
CDR3 protein: CASSTRQPENYGYTF

V gene: TRBV29-1
J gene: TRBJ2-3
clone size: NA
D gene: NA
CDR3 DNA: TGCAGCGTTAAAAGCCAGCTCATAGTGGATACGCAGTATTTT
CDR3 protein: CSVKSQLIVDTQYF

V gene: TRBV7-8
J gene: TRBJ1-6
clone size: NA
D gene: TRBD1
CDR3 DNA: TGTGCCAGCAGCTTCGGACAGGATAATTCACCCCTCCACTTT
CDR3 protein: CASSFGQDNSPLHF

V gene: TRBV19
J gene: TRBJ2-7
clone size: NA
D gene: TRBD2
CDR3 DNA: TGTGCCAGTAGCCCAACTAGCGGGGCACCCTACGAGCAGTACTTC
CDR3 protein: CASSPTSGAPYEQYF

V gene: TRBV15
J gene: TRBJ1-4
clone size: NA
D gene: NA
CDR3 DNA: TGTGCCACCAGCTTAGGGCGGGGGTCTTGGGAAAAACTGTTTTTT
CDR3 protein: CATSLGRGSWEKLFF

V gene: TRBV28
J gene: TRBJ2-7
clone size: NA
D gene: NA
CDR3 DNA: TGTGCCAGCAAGAGGGGCGGGGGCCACGAGCAGTACTTC
CDR3 protein: CASKRGGGHEQYF

V gene: TRBV6-5
J gene: TRBJ1-3
clone size: NA
D gene: NA
CDR3 DNA: TGTGCCAGCAGTGCGGACTTTGGAAACACCATATATTTT
CDR3 protein: CASSADFGNTIYF

V gene: TRBV18
J gene: TRBJ1-4
clone size: NA
D gene: NA
CDR3 DNA: TGTGCCAGCTCACCGGAATATACAAGGGATGGAAAACTGTTTTTT
CDR3 protein: CASSPEYTRDGKLFF

V gene: TRBV7-2
J gene: TRBJ2-3
clone size: NA
D gene: NA
CDR3 DNA: TGTGCCAGCAGCTCCCTGACAGATACGCAGTATTTT
CDR3 protein: CASSSLTDTQYF

V gene: TRBV6-5
J gene: TRBJ1-1
clone size: NA
D gene: TRBD1
CDR3 DNA: TGTGCCAGCAGGGGGGGACAGTTCACTGAAGCTTTCTTT
CDR3 protein: CASRGGQFTEAFF

V gene: TRBV2
J gene: TRBJ1-2
clone size: NA
D gene: NA
CDR3 DNA: TGTGCCAGCAGTGAAGCCCGGCGGAACTATGGCTACACCTTC
CDR3 protein: CASSEARRNYGYTF

V gene: TRBV30
J gene: TRBJ2-1
clone size: NA
D gene: NA
CDR3 DNA: TGTGCCGGAACAGGGCCCCACTACAATGAGCAGTTCTTC
CDR3 protein: CAGTGPHYNEQFF

V gene: TRBV4-2
J gene: TRBJ2-1
clone size: NA
D gene: TRBD2
CDR3 DNA: TGTGCCAGCAGCCAAGATCTGGATAGCGGGAGGGCCCCGTTCTTC
CDR3 protein: CASSQDLDSGRAPFF

V gene: TRBV10-3
J gene: TRBJ1-1
clone size: NA
D gene: NA
CDR3 DNA: TGTGCCATCAGTGAGGGAGGGAAAGAGGGTGAAGCTTTCTTT
CDR3 protein: CAISEGGKEGEAFF

V gene: TRBV27
J gene: TRBJ1-2
clone size: NA
D gene: NA
CDR3 DNA: TGTGCCAGCAGTCCAGCGGGGGCCAGTGGCTACACCTTC
CDR3 protein: CASSPAGASGYTF

V gene: TRBV29-1
J gene: TRBJ1-1
clone size: NA
D gene: TRBD1
CDR3 DNA: TGCAGCGTTGACCATGGGACAGTGAACACTGAAGCTTTCTTT
CDR3 protein: CSVDHGTVNTEAFF

V gene: TRBV14
J gene: TRBJ1-2
clone size: NA
D gene: NA
CDR3 DNA: TGTGCCAGCAGCCAAGACATTAACTATGGCTACACCTTC
CDR3 protein: CASSQDINYGYTF

V gene: TRBV29-1
J gene: TRBJ2-1
clone size: NA
D gene: TRBD1
CDR3 DNA: TGCAGCGCGATGGACAGGGGCCAGAATGAGCAGTTCTTC
CDR3 protein: CSAMDRGQNEQFF

V gene: TRBV30
J gene: TRBJ1-1
clone size: NA
D gene: TRBD1
CDR3 DNA: TGTGCCTGGAGTTCCACCGGGACAGCCACTGAAGCTTTCTTT
CDR3 protein: CAWSSTGTATEAFF

V gene: TRBV19
J gene: TRBJ2-7
clone size: NA
D gene: NA
CDR3 DNA: TGTGCCAGTAAAACGCGACCCTCCTCCTACGAGCAGTACTTC
CDR3 protein: CASKTRPSSYEQYF

V gene: TRBV2
J gene: TRBJ1-1
clone size: NA
D gene: NA
CDR3 DNA: TGTGCCAGCACCTCACAGGGGAACACTGAAGCTTTCTTT
CDR3 protein: CASTSQGNTEAFF

V gene: TRBV4-1
J gene: TRBJ2-2
clone size: NA
D gene: TRBD1
CDR3 DNA: TGCGCCAGCAGCCGCTCCGGGACAGCTAACACCGGGGAGCTGTTTTTT
CDR3 protein: CASSRSGTANTGELFF

V gene: TRBV27
J gene: TRBJ2-1
clone size: NA
D gene: NA
CDR3 DNA: TGTGCCAGCAGTCGCATTTTCGAGACCGAGTCCAACAATGAGCAGTTCTTC
CDR3 protein: CASSRIFETESNNEQFF

V gene: TRBV5-1
J gene: TRBJ2-3
clone size: NA
D gene: NA
CDR3 DNA: TGCGCCAGCAGCTTGGAAGGGAGATCTGCGGATACGCAGTATTTT
CDR3 protein: CASSLEGRSADTQYF

V gene: TRBV4-1
J gene: TRBJ2-2
clone size: NA
D gene: NA
CDR3 DNA: TGCGCCAGCAGATATACCGCCGGGACACACACCGGGGAGCTGTTTTTT
CDR3 protein: CASRYTAGTHTGELFF

V gene: TRBV6-6
J gene: TRBJ2-1
clone size: NA
D gene: NA
CDR3 DNA: TGTGCCAGCAGTTACGGGCCCGCCTACAATGAGCAGTTCTTC
CDR3 protein: CASSYGPAYNEQFF

V gene: TRBV6-1
J gene: TRBJ2-3
clone size: NA
D gene: NA
CDR3 DNA: TGTGCCAGCAGTTTCGACGGCGGGGCAGATACGCAGTATTTT
CDR3 protein: CASSFDGGADTQYF

V gene: TRBV6-1
J gene: TRBJ1-4
clone size: NA
D gene: NA
CDR3 DNA: TGTGCCAGCAGTGAAGCGTTAGGGGGGCCTGGCGGAAAACTGTTTTTT
CDR3 protein: CASSEALGGPGGKLFF

V gene: TRBV11-3
J gene: TRBJ2-1
clone size: NA
D gene: TRBD1
CDR3 DNA: TGTGCCAGCAGTCCCAGGGGGCAGAGTATTGAGCAGTTCTTC
CDR3 protein: CASSPRGQSIEQFF

V gene: TRBV18
J gene: TRBJ2-7
clone size: NA
D gene: TRBD1
CDR3 DNA: TGTGCCAGCTCACCGGGACAGGGGATCGGGGAGCAGTACTTC
CDR3 protein: CASSPGQGIGEQYF

V gene: TRBV19
J gene: TRBJ2-2
clone size: NA
D gene: NA
CDR3 DNA: TGTGCCAGTACCCGAAACGGCGGCCTCCCTACCGGGGAGCTGTTTTTT
CDR3 protein: CASTRNGGLPTGELFF

V gene: TRBV14
J gene: TRBJ2-5
clone size: NA
D gene: TRBD2
CDR3 DNA: TGTGCCAGCAGCCAAGTAAGGCGGGGGGCCGAAGAGACCCAGTACTTC
CDR3 protein: CASSQVRRGAEETQYF

V gene: TRBV27
J gene: TRBJ2-7
clone size: NA
D gene: NA
CDR3 DNA: TGTGCCAGCTCGGTGCGGGTAGGATTAAGCGAGCAGTACTTC
CDR3 protein: CASSVRVGLSEQYF

V gene: TRBV10-3
J gene: TRBJ2-1
clone size: NA
D gene: NA
CDR3 DNA: TGTGCCATCAGGGCTAACGGGGGCTACAATGAGCAGTTCTTC
CDR3 protein: CAIRANGGYNEQFF

V gene: TRBV4-1
J gene: TRBJ2-3
clone size: NA
D gene: NA
CDR3 DNA: TGCGCCAGCAGCCGCATTTCTAGCACAGATACGCAGTATTTT
CDR3 protein: CASSRISSTDTQYF

V gene: TRBV2
J gene: TRBJ2-2
clone size: NA
D gene: NA
CDR3 DNA: TGTGCCAGCAGTCGATCGGGGGCGCGGACCGGGGAGCTGTTTTTT
CDR3 protein: CASSRSGARTGELFF

V gene: TRBV27
J gene: TRBJ1-5
clone size: NA
D gene: NA
CDR3 DNA: TGTGCCAGCAGTTTAAGGGGTTGGGAGCCCCAGCATTTT
CDR3 protein: CASSLRGWEPQHF

V gene: TRBV28
J gene: TRBJ1-1
clone size: NA
D gene: NA
CDR3 DNA: TGTGCCAGCAGTTTGGACGGGAACATGAACACTGAAGCTTTCTTT
CDR3 protein: CASSLDGNMNTEAFF

V gene: TRBV19
J gene: TRBJ2-7
clone size: NA
D gene: NA
CDR3 DNA: TGTGCCAGTAGGGACCGGAGCTCCTACGAGCAGTACTTC
CDR3 protein: CASRDRSSYEQYF

V gene: TRBV11-2
J gene: TRBJ1-6
clone size: NA
D gene: NA
CDR3 DNA: TGTGCCAGCAGCTTAGGGGGGCTGGGTAATTCACCCCTCCACTTT
CDR3 protein: CASSLGGLGNSPLHF

V gene: TRBV7-3
J gene: TRBJ2-1
clone size: NA
D gene: NA
CDR3 DNA: TGTGCCAGCAGCCCCAGCGGTTCTAAGAATGAGCAGTTCTTC
CDR3 protein: CASSPSGSKNEQFF

V gene: TRBV5-8
J gene: TRBJ2-2
clone size: once
D gene: TRBD2
CDR3 DNA: TGTGCCAGCAGTACTGGGCTAGCGGGAGTAACCGGGGAGCTGTTTTTT
CDR3 protein: CASSTGLAGVTGELFF

V gene: TRBV28
J gene: TRBJ1-5
clone size: NA
D gene: NA
CDR3 DNA: TGTGCCAGCAGCAGGGATTCTCAGCCCCAGCATTTT
CDR3 protein: CASSRDSQPQHF

V gene: TRBV30
J gene: TRBJ1-2
clone size: NA
D gene: NA
CDR3 DNA: TGTGCCTGGAGTGTTAGGGGATTCTATGGCTACACCTTC
CDR3 protein: CAWSVRGFYGYTF

V gene: TRBV27
J gene: TRBJ1-5
clone size: NA
D gene: NA
CDR3 DNA: TGTGCCAGCAGTTTATCACCCGATAGCAATCAGCCCCAGCATTTT
CDR3 protein: CASSLSPDSNQPQHF